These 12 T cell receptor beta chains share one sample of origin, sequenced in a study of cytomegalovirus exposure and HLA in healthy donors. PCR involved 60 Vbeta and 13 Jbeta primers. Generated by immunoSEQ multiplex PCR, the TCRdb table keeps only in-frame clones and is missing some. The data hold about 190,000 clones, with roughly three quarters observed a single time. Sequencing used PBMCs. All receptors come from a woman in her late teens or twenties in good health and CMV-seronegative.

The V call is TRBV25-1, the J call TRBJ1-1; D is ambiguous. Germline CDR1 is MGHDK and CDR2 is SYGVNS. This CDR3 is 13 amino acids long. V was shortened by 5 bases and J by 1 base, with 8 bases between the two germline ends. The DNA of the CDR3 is TGTGCCAGCAGTCACGGAGGGAACACTGAAGCTTTCTTT. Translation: CASSHGGNTEAFF.

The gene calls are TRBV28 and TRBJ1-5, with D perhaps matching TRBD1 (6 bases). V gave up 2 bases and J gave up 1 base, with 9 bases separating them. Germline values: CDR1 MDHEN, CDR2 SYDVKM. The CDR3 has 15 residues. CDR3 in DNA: TGTGCCAGCAGTTTACGGACAGAGAGCAATCAGCCCCAGCATTTT. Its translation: CASSLRTESNQPQHF. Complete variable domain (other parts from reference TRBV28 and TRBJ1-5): DVKVTQSSRYLVKRTGEKVFLECVQDMDHENMFWYRQDPGLGLRLIYFSYDVKMKEKGDIPEGYSVSREKKERFSLILESASTNQTSMYLCASSLRTESNQPQHFGDGTRLSIL.

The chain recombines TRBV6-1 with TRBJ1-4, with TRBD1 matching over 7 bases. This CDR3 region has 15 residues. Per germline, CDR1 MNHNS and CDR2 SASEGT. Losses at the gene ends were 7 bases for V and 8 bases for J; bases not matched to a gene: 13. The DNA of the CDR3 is TGTGCCAGCACTAGGGAAGACAGGGTCGGAGAAAAACTGTTTTTT. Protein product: CASTREDRVGEKLFF.

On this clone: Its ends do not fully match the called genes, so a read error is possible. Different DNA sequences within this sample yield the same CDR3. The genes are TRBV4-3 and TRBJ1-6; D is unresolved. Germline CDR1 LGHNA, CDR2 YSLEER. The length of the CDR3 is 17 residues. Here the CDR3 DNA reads TGCGCCAGCAGCCAAGACCCCCTGAGCTCCTATAATTCCCCCCTCCACTTT. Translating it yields CASSQDPLSSYNSPLHF.

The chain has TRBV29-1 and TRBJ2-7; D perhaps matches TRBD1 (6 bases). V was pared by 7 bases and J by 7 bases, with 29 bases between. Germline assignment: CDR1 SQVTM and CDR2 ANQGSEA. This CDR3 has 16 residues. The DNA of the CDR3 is TGCAGCGCCACGAAACTGACAGGACGGATCGGGGCTGAGCAGTACTTC. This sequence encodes CSATKLTGRIGAEQYF.

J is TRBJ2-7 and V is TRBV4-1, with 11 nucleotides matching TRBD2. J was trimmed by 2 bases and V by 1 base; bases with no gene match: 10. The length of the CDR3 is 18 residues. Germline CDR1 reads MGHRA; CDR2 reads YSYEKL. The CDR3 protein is CASSQVRLAGGLPYEQYF. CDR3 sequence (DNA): TGCGCCAGCAGCCAAGTCCGCCTAGCGGGGGGCCTTCCCTACGAGCAGTACTTC.

CDR3 protein: CASLWEGRKNEQFF. The CDR3 bases are TGTGCCAGCTTGTGGGAGGGCCGAAAGAATGAGCAGTTCTTC. The chain links TRBV7-9 to TRBJ2-1; 7 nucleotides line up with TRBD2. The CDR3 extends over 14 amino acids. Germline values: CDR1 SEHNR, CDR2 FQNEAQ (reference sequence). V dropped 8 bases and J dropped 7; count of bases not matched to a gene: 11.

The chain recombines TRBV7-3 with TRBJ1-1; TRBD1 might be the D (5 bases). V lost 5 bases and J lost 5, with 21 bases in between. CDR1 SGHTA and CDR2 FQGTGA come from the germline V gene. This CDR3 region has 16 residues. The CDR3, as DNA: TGTGCCAGCAGCCCTGTGGCTATCCAGGGATCAACTGAAGCTTTCTTT. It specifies CASSPVAIQGSTEAFF.

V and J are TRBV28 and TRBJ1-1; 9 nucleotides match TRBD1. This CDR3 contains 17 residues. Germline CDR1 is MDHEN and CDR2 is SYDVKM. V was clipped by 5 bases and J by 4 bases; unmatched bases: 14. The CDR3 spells CASSPYTDRGWGTEAFF. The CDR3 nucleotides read TGTGCCAGCAGTCCCTATACGGACAGGGGTTGGGGCACTGAAGCTTTCTTT.

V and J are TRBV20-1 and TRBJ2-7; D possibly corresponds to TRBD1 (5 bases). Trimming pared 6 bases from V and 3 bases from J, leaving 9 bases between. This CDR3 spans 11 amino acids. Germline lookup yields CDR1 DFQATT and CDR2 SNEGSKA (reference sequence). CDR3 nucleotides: TGCAGTGCAAAGGGGAACTACGAGCAGTACTTC. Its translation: CSAKGNYEQYF.

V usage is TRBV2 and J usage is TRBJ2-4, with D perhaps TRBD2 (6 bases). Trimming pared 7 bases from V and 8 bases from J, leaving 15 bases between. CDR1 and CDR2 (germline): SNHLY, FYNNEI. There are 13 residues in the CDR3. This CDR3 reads CASIRGGEDIQYF. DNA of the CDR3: TGTGCCAGCATCCGAGGAGGGGAGGACATTCAGTACTTC.

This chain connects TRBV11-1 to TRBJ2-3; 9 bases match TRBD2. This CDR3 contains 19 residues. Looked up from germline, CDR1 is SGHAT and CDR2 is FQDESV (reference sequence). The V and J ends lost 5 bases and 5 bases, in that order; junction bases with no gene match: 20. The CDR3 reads CASSPVALLAGGLKDTQYF. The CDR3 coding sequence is TGTGCCAGCAGCCCAGTGGCCCTTTTGGCGGGAGGGCTCAAAGATACGCAGTATTTT.